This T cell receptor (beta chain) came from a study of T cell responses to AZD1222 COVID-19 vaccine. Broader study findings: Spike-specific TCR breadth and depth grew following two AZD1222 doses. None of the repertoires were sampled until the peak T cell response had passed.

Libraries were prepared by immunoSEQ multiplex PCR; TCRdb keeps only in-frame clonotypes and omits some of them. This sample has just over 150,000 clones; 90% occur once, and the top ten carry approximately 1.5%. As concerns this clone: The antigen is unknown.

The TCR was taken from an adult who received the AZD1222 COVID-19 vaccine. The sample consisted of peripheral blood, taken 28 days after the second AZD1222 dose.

The CDR3 sequence is CASMGGALNTEAFF. The CDR3 DNA is TGTGCCAGTATGGGGGGCGCTTTGAACACTGAAGCTTTCTTT. V is TRBV19 and J is TRBJ1-1; a weak D match, TRBD1 (6 bases). The CDR3 runs to 14 residues. CDR1 LNHDA and CDR2 SQIVND come from the germline V gene (reference sequence). Trimming took off 7 bases at V and 0 bases at J, with 12 bases between the two ends.